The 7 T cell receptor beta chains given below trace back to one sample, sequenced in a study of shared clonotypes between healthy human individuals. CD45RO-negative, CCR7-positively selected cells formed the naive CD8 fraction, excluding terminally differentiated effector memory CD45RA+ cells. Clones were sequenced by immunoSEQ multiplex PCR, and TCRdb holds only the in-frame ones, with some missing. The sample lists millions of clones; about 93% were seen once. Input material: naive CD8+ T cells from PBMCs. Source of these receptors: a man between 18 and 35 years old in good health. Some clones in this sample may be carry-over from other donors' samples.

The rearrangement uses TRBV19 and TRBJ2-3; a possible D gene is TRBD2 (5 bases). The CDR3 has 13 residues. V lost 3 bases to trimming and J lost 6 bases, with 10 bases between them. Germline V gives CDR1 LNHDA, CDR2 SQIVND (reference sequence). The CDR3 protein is CASSIAGGDTQYF. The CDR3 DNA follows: TGTGCCAGTAGTATTGCAGGCGGGGATACGCAGTATTTT. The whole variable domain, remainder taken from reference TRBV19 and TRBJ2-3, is DGGITQSPKYLFRKEGQNVTLSCEQNLNHDAMYWYRQDPGQGLRLIYYSQIVNDFQKGDIAEGYSVSREKKESFPLTVTSAQKNPTAFYLCASSIAGGDTQYFGPGTRLTVL.

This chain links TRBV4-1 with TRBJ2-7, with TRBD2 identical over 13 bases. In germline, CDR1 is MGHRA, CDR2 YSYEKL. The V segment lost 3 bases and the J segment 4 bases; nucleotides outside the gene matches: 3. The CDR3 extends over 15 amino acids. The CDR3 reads CASSQPGLAGYEQYF. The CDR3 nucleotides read TGCGCCAGCAGCCAGCCGGGACTAGCGGGATACGAGCAGTACTTC.

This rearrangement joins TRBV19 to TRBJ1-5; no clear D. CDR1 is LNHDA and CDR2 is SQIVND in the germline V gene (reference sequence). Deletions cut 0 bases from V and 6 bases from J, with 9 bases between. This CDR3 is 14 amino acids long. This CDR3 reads CASSIDLGVQPQHF. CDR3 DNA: TGTGCCAGTAGTATAGATCTCGGGGTTCAGCCCCAGCATTTT.

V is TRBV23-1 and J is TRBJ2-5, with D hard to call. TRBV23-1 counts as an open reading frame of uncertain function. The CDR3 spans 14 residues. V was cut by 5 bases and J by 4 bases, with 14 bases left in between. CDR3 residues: CASSSRPGGETQYF. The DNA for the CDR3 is TGCGCCAGCAGTTCCCGACCGGGCGGAGAGACCCAGTACTTC.

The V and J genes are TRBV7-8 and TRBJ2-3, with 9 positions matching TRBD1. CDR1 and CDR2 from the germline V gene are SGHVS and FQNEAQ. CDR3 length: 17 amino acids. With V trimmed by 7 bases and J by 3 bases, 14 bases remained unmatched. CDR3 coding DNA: TGTGCCAGCACCACCCCCAGCGGGACAGGGAATACAGATACGCAGTATTTT. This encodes CASTTPSGTGNTDTQYF.

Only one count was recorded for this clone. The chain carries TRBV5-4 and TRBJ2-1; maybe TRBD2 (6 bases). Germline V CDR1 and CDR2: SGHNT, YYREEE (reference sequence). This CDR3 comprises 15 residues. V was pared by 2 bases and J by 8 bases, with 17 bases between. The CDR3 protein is CASSLSGDSRDEQFF. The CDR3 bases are TGTGCCAGCAGCTTATCGGGGGACTCTAGGGATGAGCAGTTCTTC. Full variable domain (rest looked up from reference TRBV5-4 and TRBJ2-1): ETGVTQSPTHLIKTRGQQVTLRCSSQSGHNTVSWYQQALGQGPQFIFQYYREEENGRGNFPPRFSGLQFPNYSSELNVNALELDDSALYLCASSLSGDSRDEQFFGPGTRLTVL.

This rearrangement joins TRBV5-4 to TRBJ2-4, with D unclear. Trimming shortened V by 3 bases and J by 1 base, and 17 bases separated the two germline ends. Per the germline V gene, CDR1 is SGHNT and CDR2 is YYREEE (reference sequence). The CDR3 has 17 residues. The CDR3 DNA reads TGTGCCAGCAGCTCTTTATACCCAGACCTCGCCAAAAACATTCAGTACTTC. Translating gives CASSSLYPDLAKNIQYF.